What follows is one T cell receptor (beta chain) and its context. Its antigen is undetermined. The sample originates from a study of T-cell reconstitution after alpha-beta-depleted transplantation in children. Study-wide points: Expanded graft clones, several hundred of them, were reportedly the source of alpha-beta T cells about two months after transplant.

This sample's TCRbeta library carried unique molecular identifier barcodes. One entry per CDR3 protein results from TCRdb running MiXCR on the PCR reads. Of some 830,000 distinct CDR3 sequences in the sample, around 17% were seen once. The TCR comes from a male patient younger than 18 who had a stem cell transplant for acute lymphoblastic leukemia, so the T cells may come from the graft donor. Here the sequenced sample was PBMCs, mostly from graft donor cells, taken 360 days after TCRalphabeta/CD19-depleted stem cell transplant.

In DNA, the CDR3 is TGCGCCAGCAGCCAACAAACAGGGTTCAGGTCCCAGTACTTC. Translation gives CASSQQTGFRSQYF. The chain combines TRBV4-1 with TRBJ2-5; TRBD1 might be the D (6 bases). V gave up 2 bases and J gave up 9 bases, with 16 bases separating them. The CDR3 totals 14 residues. The V gene's germline CDR1 is MGHRA and CDR2 YSYEKL.